The TCR beta chain described here comes from a study of vaccination and CD4 T cells after COVID-19. The treatment here: approximately nine-day PBMC culture with coronavirus spike peptide pools or control peptides (ViraFEST assay). Turning to this clonotype: The antigen remains undetermined.

Oncomine TCR Beta short-read sequencing was applied to DNA from cultured CD4+ T cells. TCRdb reprocessed the PCR reads via MiXCR and lists one record per CDR3 protein. The table lists approximately 14,000 distinct CDR3 sequences, around 50% of them singletons. The receptor's source is a human donor who had recovered from COVID-19. Material for sequencing was CD4+ T cells from blood, cultured in vitro.

The CDR3: CASRIQGAGGYTF. CDR3 in DNA: TGTGCCAGCAGGATACAGGGGGCGGGAGGCTACACCTTC. The V call is TRBV12-3 or TRBV12-4, the J call TRBJ1-2, with TRBD1 identical over 9 bases. The CDR3 extends over 13 amino acids. With V trimmed by 6 bases and J by 8 bases, 7 bases remained unmatched.